The entry below describes one T cell receptor (beta chain). Antigen unknown. The cDNA for TCR beta came from 5'RACE template switching with UMIs. TCRdb reprocessed the 5' RACE reads, keeping one entry per CDR3 protein, no DNA. The sample holds several thousand distinct CDR3 sequences. The data are from a study of T cells expressing NK-cell markers. At the level of the study: Sorted CD3+CD56-NKG2C+, CD3+CD56+NKG2C- and CD3+CD56+NKG2C+ T cells were the source of the TCR beta repertoires. Eight donors were sequenced, seven testing HCMV-seropositive and one testing seronegative. General study results and limits: Whether expanded NKG2C+ T cell clones recognized HCMV stayed uncertain.

The CDR3 sequence is 16 residues long. Germline CDR1 reads MNHNS; CDR2 reads SASEGT. The specimen sequenced was blood T cells: a sorted CD56 or NKG2C T cell subset, CD4+ or CD8+ T cells, or bulk PBMC T cells (not recorded which). The V and J genes are TRBV6-1 and TRBJ2-7; TCRdb calls TRBD1, which cannot be checked without DNA. This TCR was sampled from a young man in good health. This chain's CDR3 is CASSDTSGQGRDEQYF.